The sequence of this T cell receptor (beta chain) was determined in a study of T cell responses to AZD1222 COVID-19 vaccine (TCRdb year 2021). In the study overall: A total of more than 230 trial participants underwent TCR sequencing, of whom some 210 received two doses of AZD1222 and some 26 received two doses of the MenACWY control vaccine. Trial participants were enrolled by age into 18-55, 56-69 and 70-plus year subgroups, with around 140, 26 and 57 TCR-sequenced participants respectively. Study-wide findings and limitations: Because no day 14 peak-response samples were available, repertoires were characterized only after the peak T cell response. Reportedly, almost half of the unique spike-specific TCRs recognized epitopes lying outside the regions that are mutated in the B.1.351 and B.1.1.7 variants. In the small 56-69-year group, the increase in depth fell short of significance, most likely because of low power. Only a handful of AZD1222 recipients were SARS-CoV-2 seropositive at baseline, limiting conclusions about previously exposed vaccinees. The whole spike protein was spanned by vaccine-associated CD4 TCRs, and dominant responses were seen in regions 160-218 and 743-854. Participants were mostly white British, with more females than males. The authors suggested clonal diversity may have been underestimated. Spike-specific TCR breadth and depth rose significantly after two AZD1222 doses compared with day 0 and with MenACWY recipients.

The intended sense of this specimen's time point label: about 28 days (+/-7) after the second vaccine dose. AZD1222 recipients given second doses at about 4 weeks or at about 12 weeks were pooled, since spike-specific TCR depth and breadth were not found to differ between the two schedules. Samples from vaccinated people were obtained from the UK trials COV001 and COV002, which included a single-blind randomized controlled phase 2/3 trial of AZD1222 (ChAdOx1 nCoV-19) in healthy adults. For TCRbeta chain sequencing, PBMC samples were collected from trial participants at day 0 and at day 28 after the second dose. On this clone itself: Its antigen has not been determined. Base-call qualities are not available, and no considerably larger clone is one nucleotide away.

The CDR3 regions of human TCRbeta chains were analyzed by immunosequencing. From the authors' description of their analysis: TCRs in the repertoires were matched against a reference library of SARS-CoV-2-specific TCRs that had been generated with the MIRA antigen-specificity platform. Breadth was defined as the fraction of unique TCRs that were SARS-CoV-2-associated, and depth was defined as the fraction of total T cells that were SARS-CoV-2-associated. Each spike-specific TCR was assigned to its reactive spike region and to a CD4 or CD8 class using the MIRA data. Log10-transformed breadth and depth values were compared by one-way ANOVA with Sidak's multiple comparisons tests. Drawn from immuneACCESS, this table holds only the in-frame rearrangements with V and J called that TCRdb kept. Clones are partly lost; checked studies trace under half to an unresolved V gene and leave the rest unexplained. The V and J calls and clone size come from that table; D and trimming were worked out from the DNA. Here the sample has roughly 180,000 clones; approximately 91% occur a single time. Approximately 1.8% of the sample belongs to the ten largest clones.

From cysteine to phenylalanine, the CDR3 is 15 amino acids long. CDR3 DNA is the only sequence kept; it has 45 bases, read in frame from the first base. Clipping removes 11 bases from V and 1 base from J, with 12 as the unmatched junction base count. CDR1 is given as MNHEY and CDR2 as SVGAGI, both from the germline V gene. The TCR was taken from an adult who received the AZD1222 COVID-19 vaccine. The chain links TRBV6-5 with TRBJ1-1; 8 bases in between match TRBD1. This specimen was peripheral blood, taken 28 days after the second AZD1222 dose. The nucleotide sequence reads TGTGCCTGCGGGAGTCGACAGGGGCGGAACACTGAAGCTTTCTTT. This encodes CACGSRQGRNTEAFF.